Below are 2 T cell receptor beta chains sequenced from a single sample in a study of T-cell memory formation after mild COVID-19. From the 5' RACE reads, TCRdb called clonotypes with MiXCR, one entry per CDR3 protein. The profile shows more than 100,000 distinct CDR3 sequences, 15% to 20% of them singletons. Sequencing was done on a sample of PBMCs or a T cell subset sorted from them (not recorded which). These receptors were collected from a man aged 18 to 29 who had mild COVID-19 (a few samples of this study predate the infection). Cell type and time point are not known.

The V and J genes are TRBV12-3 or TRBV12-4 and TRBJ2-2, with D perhaps given as TRBD1 or TRBD2 (6 bases each). Trimming took off 5 bases at V and 7 bases at J, with 17 bases between the two ends. The CDR3 runs 15 residues. The CDR3 reads CASSPPRGRVGELFF. In nucleotides, the CDR3 is TGTGCCAGCAGTCCCCCCCGGGGGCGAGTCGGGGAGCTGTTTTTT.

With respect to this clonotype: One junction end disagrees with the germline gene, perhaps due to a read error. The chain joins TRBV7-7 to TRBJ2-3; 9 nucleotides match TRBD2. This CDR3 spans 15 amino acids. In germline, CDR1 is SSHAT, CDR2 FNYEAQ (reference sequence). CDR3 in amino acids: CASSLAGAYTDTQYF. The CDR3 DNA reads TGTGCTAGCAGCTTAGCGGGGGCCTACACAGATACGCAGTATTTT.